This TCR beta chain was identified in a study of Graves' ophthalmopathy and Graves' hyperthyroidism. This clonotype has at least ten counts. Germline V gives CDR1 LGHNA, CDR2 YSLEER. CDR3 length: 14 residues. V lost 4 bases and J lost 5, with 15 bases in between. Amplifying from RNA transcripts, the study obtained TCR beta CDR3 regions. HTBI-primed RT-PCR formed the first round, and a multiplex PCR formed the second. TCRdb reprocessed the multiplex PCR reads with MiXCR, giving one entry per CDR3 protein. Here the sample spans over a million distinct CDR3 sequences, roughly two fifths being singletons. The V gene is TRBV4-3, the J gene TRBJ2-7; D gene ambiguous. Sample: peripheral blood or thyroid tissue (not recorded which). The TCR originated in an adult man with Graves' hyperthyroidism. DNA of the CDR3: TGCGCCAGCAGCCGAGCCCTTCTCGGGCACGAGCAGTACTTC. This translates into CASSRALLGHEQYF.